Reported below is one T cell receptor (beta chain). The sample originates from a study of sequential checkpoint blockade in melanoma. Study at large: Patients were randomized 1:1 to nivolumab-then-ipilimumab or ipilimumab-then-nivolumab first-line.

Treatment here: randomized to nivolumab then ipilimumab (arm A) or the reverse (arm B). PBMC sorting kept live CD3+CD8+ cells without CD19 or CD56. Libraries were prepared by immunoSEQ multiplex PCR; TCRdb keeps only in-frame clonotypes and omits some of them. Of 15,000 to 20,000 clones in the sample, about two thirds were seen once. The CDR3 covers 12 residues. Germline CDR1 reads ENHRY; CDR2 reads SYGVKD. J gave up 3 bases and V 11 bases, and 3 bases lay outside the gene matches. The chain couples TRBV10-3 to TRBJ1-1; TRBD1 matches at 10 bases. This TCR came from a human donor with melanoma. Sequences were derived from CD8+ T cells sorted from blood (inferred from file names), sampled from a patient given nivolumab and ipilimumab in sequence. CDR3 in amino acids: CASGTGDTEAFF. The DNA of the CDR3 is TGTGCCTCCGGGACAGGGGACACTGAAGCTTTCTTT.